Given below is one T cell receptor (beta chain) in context. Its target is not known. This sample was included in a study of T-cell memory formation after mild COVID-19. The study's findings and limits: Cross-reactive memory apparently joined, as some responding clones appeared in pre-infection memory.

The CDR3 length is 17 residues. After removal of 4 bases from V and 1 base from J, the junction contained 10 bases not matched to a gene. Germline CDR1 SGHRS, CDR2 YFSETQ. TCRdb redid the calling of the 5' RACE reads with MiXCR, one entry per CDR3 protein. The profile covers about 610,000 distinct CDR3 sequences, with roughly a sixth appearing a single time and roughly 7.8% taken by the ten largest. The chain is built from TRBV5-1 and TRBJ2-1; 8 bases fit TRBD2. This TCR derives from an adult woman who had mild COVID-19 (a few samples of this study predate the infection). Cell type and time point are not known. Input material: PBMCs or a T cell subset sorted from them (not recorded which). CDR3 coding DNA: TGCGCCAGCAGCCGGGACGGGGGGGCCGGATCCTACAATGAGCAGTTCTTC. It yields the protein CASSRDGGAGSYNEQFF.